This T cell receptor (beta chain) is drawn from a study of T cell responses to AZD1222 COVID-19 vaccine. Overall study findings and caveats: With two AZD1222 doses given, Spike-specific TCR breadth and depth both rose.

CDR1 and CDR2 from the germline V gene are MDHEN and SYDVKM. J lost 10 bases, V lost 2 bases, and 4 bases had no gene match. The CDR3 is 14 residues long. The method was immunoSEQ multiplex PCR; TCRdb's version includes in-frame clones alone and lacks a portion of them. The sample gives about 160,000 clones, about 91% of which show up once; approximately 4% is in the top ten. Of note for this clone: The antigen is not known.

The receptor's source is an adult in good health. The sequencing here drew on peripheral blood, taken on day 0 of AZD1222 vaccination. The chain combines TRBV28 with TRBJ2-1; TRBD2 matches 11 bases. The CDR3 spells CASSLVAGGREQFF. CDR3 sequence (DNA): TGTGCCAGCAGTTTAGTAGCGGGGGGGCGAGAGCAGTTCTTC.